The clone carrying this T cell receptor beta chain was seen many times. What was amplified from RNA transcripts were TCR beta CDR3 regions. The HTBI set primed first-round TCR CDR3 RT-PCR. TCRdb re-derived calls from the multiplex PCR reads in MiXCR, one entry per CDR3 protein. This sample has a few hundred thousand distinct CDR3 sequences, with roughly 14% found just once. Patients with uncontrolled infections, other autoimmune diseases, pregnancy or lactation were excluded. The data are from a study of T cells in Graves' hyperthyroidism and ophthalmopathy. V was cut by 1 base and J by 0 bases, with 15 bases left in between. The V gene's germline CDR1 is SNHLY and CDR2 FYNNEI. The CDR3 is 17 residues long.

V is TRBV2 and J is TRBJ1-1; D uncertain. Material: blood. The clonotype was recovered from a man between 25 and 39 years old with Graves' hyperthyroidism that later progressed to Graves' ophthalmopathy. DNA of the CDR3: TGTGCCAGCAGTGAAGGGGCAGGACGAAACCTGAACACTGAAGCTTTCTTT. This translates into CASSEGAGRNLNTEAFF. The full variable domain, its missing parts supplied by reference TRBV2 and TRBJ1-1, is EPEVTQTPSHQVTQMGQEVILRCVPISNHLYFYWYRQILGQKVEFLVSFYNNEISEKSEIFDDQFSVERPDGSNFTLKIRSTKLEDSAMYFCASSEGAGRNLNTEAFFGQGTRLTVV.